This record covers a single T cell receptor (beta chain). Its matching antigen is unknown. This specimen belongs to a study of cytomegalovirus exposure and HLA in healthy donors. Profiled with immunoSEQ multiplex PCR; TCRdb holds only in-frame clones, not every one. The table shows some 140,000 clones, with less than 90% occurring only once. General observations from the study: In vitro testing confirmed a few CMV-associated chains as specific for CMV antigens.

Sequencing was performed on PBMCs. This sequence was found in a young man in good health and CMV-seropositive.

CDR3 nucleotides: TGTGCCAGCAGATTAAACCCTTCTAGCGGGGGCTACGAGCAGTACTTC. Its protein is CASRLNPSSGGYEQYF. This sequence joins TRBV7-2 and TRBJ2-7, with 10 bases fitting TRBD2. V lost 6 bases to trimming and J lost 3 bases; unmatched junction nucleotides: 11. CDR3 length: 16 residues. From germline, CDR1 is SGHTA and CDR2 FQGNSA.